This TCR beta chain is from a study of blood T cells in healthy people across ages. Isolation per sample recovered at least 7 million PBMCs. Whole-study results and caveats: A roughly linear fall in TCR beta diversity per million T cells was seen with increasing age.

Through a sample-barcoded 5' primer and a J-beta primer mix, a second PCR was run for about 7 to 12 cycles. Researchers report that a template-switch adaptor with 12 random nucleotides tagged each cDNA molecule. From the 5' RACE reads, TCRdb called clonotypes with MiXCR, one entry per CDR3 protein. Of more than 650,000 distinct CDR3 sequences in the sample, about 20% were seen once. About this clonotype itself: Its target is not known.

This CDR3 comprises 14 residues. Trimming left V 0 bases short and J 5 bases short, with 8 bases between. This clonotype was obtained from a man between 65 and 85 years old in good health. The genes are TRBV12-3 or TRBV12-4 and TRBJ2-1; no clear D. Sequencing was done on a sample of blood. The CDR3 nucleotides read TGTGCCAGCAGTTTAGCCCGGGTAAACAATGAGCAGTTCTTC. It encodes CASSLARVNNEQFF.